Listed here is a single T cell receptor (beta chain). Its antigen remains unidentified. The assay ran at deep level. Method: immunoSEQ multiplex PCR; TCRdb's copy keeps in-frame clones and lacks some. Here the sample spans around 2.1 million clones, about 92% being singletons. CD8 cells regarded as naive lacked CD45RO, were positively chosen for CCR7, and omitted terminally differentiated effector memory CD45RA+ cells. These data belong to a study of shared clonotypes between healthy human individuals. Overall study results and limits: Owing to a small donor count, the genetic and exposure-history diversity represented was limited. Investigators expected sequencing depth to affect clonotype sharing among donors. In general, naive subsets displayed greater estimated richness than memory subsets did.

The germline gives CDR1 MNHEY, CDR2 SVGAGI. The length of the CDR3 is 15 residues. V lost 5 bases and J 3 bases, leaving 14 bases between the germline ends. Sequencing was performed on naive CD8+ T cells from PBMCs. The chain combines TRBV6-5 with TRBJ2-1, with D possibly matching TRBD1 (6 bases). This TCR was recovered from a man aged 18 to 30 in good health. Some clones in this sample may be carry-over from other donors' samples. In DNA form, the CDR3 reads TGTGCCAGCAGTCCTACACAGGGCAACTACAATGAGCAGTTCTTC. Amino acid sequence: CASSPTQGNYNEQFF.